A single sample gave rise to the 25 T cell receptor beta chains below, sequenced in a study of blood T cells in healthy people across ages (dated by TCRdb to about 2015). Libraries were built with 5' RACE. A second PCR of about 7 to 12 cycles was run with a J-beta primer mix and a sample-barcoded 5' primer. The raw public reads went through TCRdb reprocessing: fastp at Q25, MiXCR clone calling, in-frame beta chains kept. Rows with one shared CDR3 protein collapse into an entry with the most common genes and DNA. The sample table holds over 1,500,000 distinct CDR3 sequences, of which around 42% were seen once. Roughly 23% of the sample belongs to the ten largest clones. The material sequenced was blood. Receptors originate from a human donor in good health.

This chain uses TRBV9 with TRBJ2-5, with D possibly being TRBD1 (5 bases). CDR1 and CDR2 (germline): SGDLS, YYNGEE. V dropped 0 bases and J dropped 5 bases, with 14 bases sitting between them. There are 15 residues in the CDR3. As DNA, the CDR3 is TGTGCCAGCAGCGTAGGGGGCAGGGCAGAGGAGACCCAGTACTTC. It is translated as CASSVGGRAEETQYF.

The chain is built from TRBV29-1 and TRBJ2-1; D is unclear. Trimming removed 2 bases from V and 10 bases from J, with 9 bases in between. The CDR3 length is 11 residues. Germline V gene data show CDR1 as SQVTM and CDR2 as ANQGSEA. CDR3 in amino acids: CSVEPNVEQFF. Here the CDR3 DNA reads TGCAGCGTTGAACCGAATGTGGAGCAGTTCTTC.

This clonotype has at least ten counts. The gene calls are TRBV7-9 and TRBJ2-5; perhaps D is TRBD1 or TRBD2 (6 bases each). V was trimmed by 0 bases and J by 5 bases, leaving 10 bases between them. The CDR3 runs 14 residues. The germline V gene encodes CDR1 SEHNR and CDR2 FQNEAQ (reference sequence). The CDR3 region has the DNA TGTGCCAGCAGCTTAGCGGTAGGGGGGGAGACCCAGTACTTC. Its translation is CASSLAVGGETQYF.

CDR3 in DNA: TGTGCCAGCAGTTTTCCCCCGGACAGGGGGTCAGCTTTCTTT. Translating it yields CASSFPPDRGSAFF. This chain joins TRBV12-3 or TRBV12-4 and TRBJ1-1; TRBD1 aligns across 10 bases. V was clipped by 3 bases and J by 10 bases; unmatched bases: 8. This CDR3 region has 14 residues.

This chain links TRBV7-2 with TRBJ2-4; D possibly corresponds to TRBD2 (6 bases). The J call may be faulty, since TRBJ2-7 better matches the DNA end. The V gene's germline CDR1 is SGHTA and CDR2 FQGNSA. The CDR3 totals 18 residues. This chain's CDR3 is CASSMGLDGTSYSYEQYF. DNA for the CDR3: TGTGCCAGCAGCATGGGTTTGGATGGGACTTCCTACTCCTACGAGCAGTACTTC.

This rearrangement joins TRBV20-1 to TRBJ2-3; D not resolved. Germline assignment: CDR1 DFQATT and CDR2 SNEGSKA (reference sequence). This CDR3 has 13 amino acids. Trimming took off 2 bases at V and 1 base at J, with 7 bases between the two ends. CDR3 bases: TGCAGTGCTAGATTCGTAGGCACAGATACGCAGTATTTT. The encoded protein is CSARFVGTDTQYF.

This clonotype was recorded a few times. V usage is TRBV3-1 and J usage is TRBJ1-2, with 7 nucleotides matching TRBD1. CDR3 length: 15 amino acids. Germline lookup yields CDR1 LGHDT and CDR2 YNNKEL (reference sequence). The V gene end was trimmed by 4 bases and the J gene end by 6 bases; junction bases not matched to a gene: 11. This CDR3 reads CASSRPGQTFNGYTF. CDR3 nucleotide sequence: TGTGCCAGCAGCCGTCCGGGACAGACGTTTAATGGCTACACCTTC.

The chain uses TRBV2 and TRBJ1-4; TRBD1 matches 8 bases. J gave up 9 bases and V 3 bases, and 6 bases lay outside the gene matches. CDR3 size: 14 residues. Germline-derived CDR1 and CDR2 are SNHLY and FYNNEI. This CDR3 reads CASSEDREEKKLFF. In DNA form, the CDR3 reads TGTGCCAGCAGTGAGGACAGGGAGGAGAAAAAACTGTTTTTT.

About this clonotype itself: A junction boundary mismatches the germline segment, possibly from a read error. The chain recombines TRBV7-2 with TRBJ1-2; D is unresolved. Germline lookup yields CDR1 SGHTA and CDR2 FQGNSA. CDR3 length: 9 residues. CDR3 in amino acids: CAGSFMHTF. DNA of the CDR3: TGTGCCGGCAGCTTTATGCACACCTTC.

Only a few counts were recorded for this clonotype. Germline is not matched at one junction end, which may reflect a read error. The DNA of the CDR3 is TGTGCTAGCAGCTTAGAGTTGGCAGACGAGCAGTACTTC. This translates into CASSLELADEQYF. V usage is TRBV7-7 and J usage is TRBJ2-7; no reliable D call. Germline V lookup: CDR1 SSHAT, CDR2 FNYEAQ (reference sequence). This CDR3 contains 13 residues.

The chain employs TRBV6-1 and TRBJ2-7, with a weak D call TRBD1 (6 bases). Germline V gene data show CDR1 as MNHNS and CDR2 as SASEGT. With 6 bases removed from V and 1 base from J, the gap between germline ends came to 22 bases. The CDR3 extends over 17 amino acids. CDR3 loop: CASSPQGRGTSSYEQYF. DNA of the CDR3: TGTGCCAGCAGCCCTCAGGGAAGAGGGACATCATCCTACGAGCAGTACTTC.

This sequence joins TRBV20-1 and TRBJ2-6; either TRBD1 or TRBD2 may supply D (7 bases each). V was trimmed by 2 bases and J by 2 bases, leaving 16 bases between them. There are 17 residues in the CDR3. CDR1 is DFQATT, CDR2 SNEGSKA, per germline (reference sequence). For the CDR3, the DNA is TGCAGTGCTAGACAGACAGGGAGGGGCGCTGGGGCCAACGTCCTGACTTTC. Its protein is CSARQTGRGAGANVLTF.

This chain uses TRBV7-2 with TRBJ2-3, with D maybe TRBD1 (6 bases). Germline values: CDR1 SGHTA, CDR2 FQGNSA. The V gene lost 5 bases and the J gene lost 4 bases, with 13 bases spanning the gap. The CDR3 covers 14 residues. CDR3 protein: CASSPQGNSDTQYF. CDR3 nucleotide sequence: TGTGCCAGCAGCCCCCAGGGGAATTCAGATACGCAGTATTTT.

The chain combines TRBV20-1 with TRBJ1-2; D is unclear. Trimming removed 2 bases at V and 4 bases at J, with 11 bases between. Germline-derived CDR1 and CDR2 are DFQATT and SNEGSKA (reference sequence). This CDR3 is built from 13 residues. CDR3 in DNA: TGCAGTGCTAGATTTATCGGCAGCTATGGCTACACCTTC. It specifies CSARFIGSYGYTF.

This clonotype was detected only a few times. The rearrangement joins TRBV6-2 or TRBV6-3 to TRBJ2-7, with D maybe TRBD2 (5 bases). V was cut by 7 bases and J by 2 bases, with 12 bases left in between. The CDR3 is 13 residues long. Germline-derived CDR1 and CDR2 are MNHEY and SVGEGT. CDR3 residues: CASKTGSTYEQYF. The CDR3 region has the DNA TGTGCCAGCAAAACGGGATCAACCTACGAGCAGTACTTC.

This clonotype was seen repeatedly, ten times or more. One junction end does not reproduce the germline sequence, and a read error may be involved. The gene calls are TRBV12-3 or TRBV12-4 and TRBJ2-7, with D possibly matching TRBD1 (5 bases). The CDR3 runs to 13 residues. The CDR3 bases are TGCGCCAGCAGCCTGGACATATCCTACGAGCAGTACTTC. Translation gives CASSLDISYEQYF.

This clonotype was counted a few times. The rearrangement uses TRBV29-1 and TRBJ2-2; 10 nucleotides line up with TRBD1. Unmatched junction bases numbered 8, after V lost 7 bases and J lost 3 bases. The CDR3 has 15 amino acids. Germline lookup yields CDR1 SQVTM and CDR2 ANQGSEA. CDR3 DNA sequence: TGCAGCGAGAACCGGGACAGGGGACACACCGGGGAGCTGTTTTTT. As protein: CSENRDRGHTGELFF.

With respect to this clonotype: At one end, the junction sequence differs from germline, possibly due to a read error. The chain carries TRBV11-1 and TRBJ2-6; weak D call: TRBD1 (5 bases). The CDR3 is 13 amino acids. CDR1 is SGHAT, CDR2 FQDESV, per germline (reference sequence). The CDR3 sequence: CASSLAGADVLTF. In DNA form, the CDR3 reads TGTGCCAGCAGCTTAGCTGGGGCCGACGTCCTGACTTTC.

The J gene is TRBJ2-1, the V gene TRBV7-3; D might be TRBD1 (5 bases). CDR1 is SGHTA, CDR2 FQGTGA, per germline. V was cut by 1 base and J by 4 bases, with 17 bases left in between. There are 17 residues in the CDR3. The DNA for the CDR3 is TGTGCCAGCAGCTTAAGAGGTGGCGGAAGGGGTTACAATGAGCAGTTCTTC. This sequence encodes CASSLRGGGRGYNEQFF.

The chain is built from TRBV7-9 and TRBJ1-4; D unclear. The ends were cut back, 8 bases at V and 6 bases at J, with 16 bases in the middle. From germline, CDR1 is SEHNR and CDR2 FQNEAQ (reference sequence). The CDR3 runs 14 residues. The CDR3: CASRGERWDEKLFF. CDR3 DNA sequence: TGTGCCAGCCGTGGGGAAAGATGGGATGAAAAACTGTTTTTT.

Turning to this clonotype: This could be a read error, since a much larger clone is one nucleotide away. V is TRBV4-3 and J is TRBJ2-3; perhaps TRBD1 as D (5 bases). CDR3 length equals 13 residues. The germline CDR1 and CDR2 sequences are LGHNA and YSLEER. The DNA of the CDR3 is TGCGTCAGCAGCCAAGACAGAGCAGATACGCAGTATTTT. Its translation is CVSSQDRADTQYF.

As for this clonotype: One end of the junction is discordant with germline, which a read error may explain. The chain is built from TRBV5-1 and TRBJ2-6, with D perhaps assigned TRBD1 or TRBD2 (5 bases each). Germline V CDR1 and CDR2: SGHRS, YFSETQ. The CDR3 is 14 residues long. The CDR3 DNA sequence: TGCGCCAGCAGGGAGGTATCTGGGGCCAACGTCCTGAGTTTC. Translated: CASREVSGANVLSF. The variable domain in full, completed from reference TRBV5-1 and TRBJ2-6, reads KAGVTQTPRYLIKTRGQQVTLSCSPISGHRSVSWYQQTPGQGLQFLFEYFSETQRNKGNFPGRFSGRQFSNSRSEMNVSTLELGDSALYLCASREVSGANVLSFGAGSRLTVL.

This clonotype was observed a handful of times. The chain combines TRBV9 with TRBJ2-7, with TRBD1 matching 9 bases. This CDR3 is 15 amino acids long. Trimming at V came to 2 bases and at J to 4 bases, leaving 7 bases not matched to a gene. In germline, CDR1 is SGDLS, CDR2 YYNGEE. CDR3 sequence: CASSVSTGGGYEQYF. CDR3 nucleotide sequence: TGTGCCAGCAGCGTGTCCACAGGGGGCGGGTACGAGCAGTACTTC.

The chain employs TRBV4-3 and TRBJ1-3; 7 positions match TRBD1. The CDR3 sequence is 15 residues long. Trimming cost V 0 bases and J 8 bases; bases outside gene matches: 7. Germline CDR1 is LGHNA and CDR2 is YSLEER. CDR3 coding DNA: TGCGCCAGCAGCCAAGAGGCACACAGGGGAGACACCATATATTTT. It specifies CASSQEAHRGDTIYF.

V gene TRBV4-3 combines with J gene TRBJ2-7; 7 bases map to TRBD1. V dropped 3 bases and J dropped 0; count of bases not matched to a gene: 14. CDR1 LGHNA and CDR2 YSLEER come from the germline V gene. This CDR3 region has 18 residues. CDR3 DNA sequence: TGCGCCAGCAGCCATGGAGTTACAGGGGCAAGGAGCTCCTACGAGCAGTACTTC. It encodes CASSHGVTGARSSYEQYF.